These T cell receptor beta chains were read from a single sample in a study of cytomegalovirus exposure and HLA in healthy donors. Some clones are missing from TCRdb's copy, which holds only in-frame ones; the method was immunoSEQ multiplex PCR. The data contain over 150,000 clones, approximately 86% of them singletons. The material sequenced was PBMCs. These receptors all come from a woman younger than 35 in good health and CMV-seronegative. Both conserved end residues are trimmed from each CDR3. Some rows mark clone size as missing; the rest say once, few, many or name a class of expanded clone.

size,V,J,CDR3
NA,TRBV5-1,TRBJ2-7,ASSLGVGSYEQY
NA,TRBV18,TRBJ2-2,ASSPPNGKEVGELF
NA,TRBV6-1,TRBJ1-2,ASSETVGGRNYGYT
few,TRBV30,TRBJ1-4,AWAQGRGLTNEKLF
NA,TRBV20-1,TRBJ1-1,SVPRGTEAF
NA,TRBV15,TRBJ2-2,ATSVKLAGFTGELF
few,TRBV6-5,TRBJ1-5,ASSYLTGGINQPQH
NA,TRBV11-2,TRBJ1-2,ASSLDPDGYT
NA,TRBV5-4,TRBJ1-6,ASSLRQGGNSPLH
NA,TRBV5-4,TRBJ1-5,ASSIDWSQPQH
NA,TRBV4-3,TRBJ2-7,ASSRSYPTLFEFYEQY
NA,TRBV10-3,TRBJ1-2,AISEDLGQSIYGYT
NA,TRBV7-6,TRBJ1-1,ASSLAQMNTEAF
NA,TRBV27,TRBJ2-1,ASGDSDSYNEQF
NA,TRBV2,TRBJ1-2,ASGHSRGYT
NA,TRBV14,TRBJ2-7,ASSQGGGRAYEQY
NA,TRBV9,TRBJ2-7,ASSTRPGTGAYEQY
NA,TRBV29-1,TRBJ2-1,SVTGQALYNEQF
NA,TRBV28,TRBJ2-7,ASTSGGLQGGEQY
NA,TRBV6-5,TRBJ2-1,ASSWDRRGNEQF
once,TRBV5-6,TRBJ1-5,ASSSLLSNQPQH
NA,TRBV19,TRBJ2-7,ASSILMTGPIRDGQY
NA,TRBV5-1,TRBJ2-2,ASRGQGGPGELF
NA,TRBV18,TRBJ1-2,ASSNKDTNYGYT
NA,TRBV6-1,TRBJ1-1,ASNEKGWNTEAF
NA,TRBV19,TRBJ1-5,ASSIVTGPQPQH
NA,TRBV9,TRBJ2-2,ASSNLLFSGDTGELF
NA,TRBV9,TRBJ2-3,ASSGSGRAAFGTDTQY
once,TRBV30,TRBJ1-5,AWSLRNSQPQH
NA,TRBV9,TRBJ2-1,ASSESGNYNEQF
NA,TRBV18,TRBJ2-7,ASSSGQGAWEQY
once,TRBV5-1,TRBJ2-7,ASSSFNSGSYEQY
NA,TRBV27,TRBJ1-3,ASSLSAGGEKAGNTIY
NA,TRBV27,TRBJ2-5,ASMRVGAGEETQY
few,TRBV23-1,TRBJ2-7,ASSQSARDYEQY
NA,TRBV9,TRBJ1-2,ASSVAPDRGNYGYT
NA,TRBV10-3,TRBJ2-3,AISESSVTDTQY
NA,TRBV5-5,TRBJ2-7,ASSLISTGDRRSYEQY
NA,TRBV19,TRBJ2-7,ASSIKMGQYEQY
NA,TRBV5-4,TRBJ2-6,ASSLVASGANVLT
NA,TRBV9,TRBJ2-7,ASSVAAGLGIDEQY
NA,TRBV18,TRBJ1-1,ASSPSWGQGVDTEAF
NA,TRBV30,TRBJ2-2,AWIPPGLAGGLNTGELF